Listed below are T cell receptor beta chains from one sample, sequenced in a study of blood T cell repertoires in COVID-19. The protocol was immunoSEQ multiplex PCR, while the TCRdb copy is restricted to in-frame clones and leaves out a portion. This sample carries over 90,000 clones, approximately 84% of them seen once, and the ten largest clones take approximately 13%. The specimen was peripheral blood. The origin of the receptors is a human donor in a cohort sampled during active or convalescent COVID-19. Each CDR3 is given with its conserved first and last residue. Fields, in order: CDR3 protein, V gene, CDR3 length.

CASSSDSSSYEQYF TRBV5-1 14
CASSYLTDTQYF TRBV6-2/TRBV6-3 12
CASSRLQGTGEKLFF TRBV27 15
CASHSLVSYEQYF TRBV10-1 13
CASSQVGRDRRGGNTIYF TRBV4-1 18
CASSPGTTSYGYTF TRBV5-1 14
CASSQDDTYNSPLHF TRBV4-3 15
CASRFTGFYEQYF TRBV6-5 13
CAWRPDRVHGYTF TRBV30 13
CASSQVSGSSYNEQFF TRBV4-2 16
CASGTGGLNEQFF TRBV7-3 13
CASSWGGYHATNEKLFF TRBV5-6 17
CASSFTGGNTEAFF TRBV5-1 14
CASSRPVKGGHNEQFF TRBV19 16
CSVLLRTDPTNEKLFF TRBV29-1 16
CASSDYTDTQYF TRBV25-1 12
CASSLFGGNRKREKLFF TRBV11-2 17
CASSPEYTEAFF TRBV5-5 12
CASILVTVSGTGELFF TRBV2 16
CASTSGTGGPYEQYF TRBV11-3 15
CASSRRRIGAFF TRBV12-3/TRBV12-4 12
CASSRDSGETQYF TRBV5-4 13
CASSLQRGVGNIQYF TRBV5-4 15
CASSPQSAGTGEGNTIYF TRBV19 18
CASSSGLAYEQYF TRBV11-3 13
CASSQGARGPGNTIYF TRBV4-3 16
CASRQARGWELFF TRBV6-5 13
CASSSLGTEAFF TRBV11-2 12
CASSPWTGVRTDTQYF TRBV25-1 16
CASTRDRDVDTQYF TRBV19 14
CASTRQGGTGTQYF TRBV6-5 14
CASSQARQGPGNTIYF TRBV4-1 16
CASSLGWGGAGAGNEQFF TRBV11-2 18
CASSIRQGANTIYF TRBV27 14
CASSGQGGTYNEQFF TRBV5-1 15
CASSLFQGSTGELFF TRBV7-9 15
CASSLDGRAGGELFF TRBV7-2 15
CASSSLFLDYGYTF TRBV6-5 14
CASSTSSDEQYF TRBV9 12
CASSLGPSYGYTF TRBV13 13
CASSQDQSSGGQIF TRBV3-1/TRBV3-2 14